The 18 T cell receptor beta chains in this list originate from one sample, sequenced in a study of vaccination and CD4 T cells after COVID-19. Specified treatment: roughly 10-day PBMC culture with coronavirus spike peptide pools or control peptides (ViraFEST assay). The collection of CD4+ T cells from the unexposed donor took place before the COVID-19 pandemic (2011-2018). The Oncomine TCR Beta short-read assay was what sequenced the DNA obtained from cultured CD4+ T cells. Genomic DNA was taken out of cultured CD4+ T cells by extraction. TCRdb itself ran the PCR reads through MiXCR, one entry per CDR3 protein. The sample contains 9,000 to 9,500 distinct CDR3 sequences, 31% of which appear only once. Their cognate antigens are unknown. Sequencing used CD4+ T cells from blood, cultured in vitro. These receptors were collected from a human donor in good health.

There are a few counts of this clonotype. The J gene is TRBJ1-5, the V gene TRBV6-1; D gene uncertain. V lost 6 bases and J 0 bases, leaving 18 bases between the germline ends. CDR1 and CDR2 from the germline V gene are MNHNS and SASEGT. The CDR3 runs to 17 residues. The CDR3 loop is CASSQTVDRYSNQPQHF. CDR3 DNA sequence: TGTGCCAGCAGCCAGACCGTGGACCGCTATAGCAATCAGCCCCAGCATTTT.

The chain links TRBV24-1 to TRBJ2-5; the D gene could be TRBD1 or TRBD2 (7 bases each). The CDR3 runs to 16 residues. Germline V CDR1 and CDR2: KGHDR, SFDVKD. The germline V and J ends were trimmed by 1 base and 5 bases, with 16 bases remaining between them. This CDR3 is CATSDFSRGGWETQYF. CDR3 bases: TGTGCCACCAGTGATTTCTCCAGGGGGGGTTGGGAGACCCAGTACTTC.

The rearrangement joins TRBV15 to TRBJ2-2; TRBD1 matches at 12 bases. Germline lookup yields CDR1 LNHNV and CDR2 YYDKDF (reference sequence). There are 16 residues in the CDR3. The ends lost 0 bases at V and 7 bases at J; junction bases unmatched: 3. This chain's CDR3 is CATSREGTGGYGELFF. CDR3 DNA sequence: TGTGCCACCAGCAGAGAGGGGACAGGGGGCTACGGGGAGCTGTTTTTT.

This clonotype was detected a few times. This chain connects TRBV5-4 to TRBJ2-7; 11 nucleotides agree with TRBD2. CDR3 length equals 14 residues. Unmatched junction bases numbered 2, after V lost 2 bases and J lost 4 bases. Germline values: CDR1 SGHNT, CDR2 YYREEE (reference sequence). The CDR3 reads CASSLTSGSYEQYF. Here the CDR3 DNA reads TGTGCCAGCAGCTTAACTAGCGGGAGTTACGAGCAGTACTTC.

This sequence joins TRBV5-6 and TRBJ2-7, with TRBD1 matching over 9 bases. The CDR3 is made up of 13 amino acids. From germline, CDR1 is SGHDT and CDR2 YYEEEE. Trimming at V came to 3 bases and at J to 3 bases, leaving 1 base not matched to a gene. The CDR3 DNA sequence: TGTGCCAGCAGCTGGACAGGGGTCTACGAGCAGTACTTC. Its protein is CASSWTGVYEQYF.

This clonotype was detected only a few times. CDR3 region: CASSYPVGGNQPQHF. CDR3 in DNA: TGTGCCAGCAGTTACCCGGTGGGGGGGAATCAGCCCCAGCATTTT. The gene calls are TRBV6-5 and TRBJ1-5; perhaps TRBD1 as D (5 bases). Germline V CDR1 and CDR2: MNHEY, SVGAGI. Trimming took off 2 bases at V and 4 bases at J, with 12 bases between the two ends. CDR3 length: 15 amino acids.

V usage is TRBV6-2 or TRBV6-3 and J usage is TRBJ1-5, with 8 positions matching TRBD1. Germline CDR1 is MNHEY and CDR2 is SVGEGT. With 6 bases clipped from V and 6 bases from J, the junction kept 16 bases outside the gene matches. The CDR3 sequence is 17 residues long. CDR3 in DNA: TGTGCCAGCAGCCGCTGGGGACAGGATGGGATTTCTCAGCCCCAGCATTTT. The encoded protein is CASSRWGQDGISQPQHF.

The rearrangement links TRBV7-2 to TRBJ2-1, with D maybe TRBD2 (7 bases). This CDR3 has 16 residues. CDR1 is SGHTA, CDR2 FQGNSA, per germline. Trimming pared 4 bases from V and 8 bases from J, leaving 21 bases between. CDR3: CASSSGVAGDLDEQFF. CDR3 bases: TGTGCCAGCAGCTCAGGGGTGGCGGGAGATCTCGATGAGCAGTTCTTC. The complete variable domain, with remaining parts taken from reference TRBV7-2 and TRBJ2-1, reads GAGVSQSPSNKVTEKGKDVELRCDPISGHTALYWYRQSLGQGLEFLIYFQGNSAPDKSGLPSDRFSAERTGGSVSTLTIQRTQQEDSAVYLCASSSGVAGDLDEQFFGPGTRLTVL.

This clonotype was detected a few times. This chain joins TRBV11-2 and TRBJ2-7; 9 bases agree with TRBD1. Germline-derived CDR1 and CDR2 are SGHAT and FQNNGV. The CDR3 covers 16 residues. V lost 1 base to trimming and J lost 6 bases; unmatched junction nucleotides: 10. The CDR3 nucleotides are TGTGCCAGCAGCTTAGCCCCGACAGGGGGATGGGGCGAGCAGTACTTC. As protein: CASSLAPTGGWGEQYF.

The CDR3 reads CASSFGRGSEQYF. The CDR3 coding sequence is TGTGCCAGCAGCTTTGGTCGGGGTAGCGAGCAGTACTTC. The V gene is TRBV7-2, the J gene TRBJ2-7, with D possibly matching TRBD2 (5 bases). Trimming took 3 bases from V and 6 from J, leaving 12 bases between them. Germline values: CDR1 SGHTA, CDR2 FQGNSA. The CDR3 is 13 amino acids.

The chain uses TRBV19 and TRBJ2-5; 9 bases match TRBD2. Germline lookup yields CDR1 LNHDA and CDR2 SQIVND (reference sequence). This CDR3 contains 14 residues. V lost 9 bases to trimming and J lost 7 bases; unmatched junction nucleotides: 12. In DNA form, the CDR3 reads TGTGCCAGCCGGTCCATAGCGGGGGTCAGGACCCAGTACTTC. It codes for CASRSIAGVRTQYF. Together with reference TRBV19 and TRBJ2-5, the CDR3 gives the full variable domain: DGGITQSPKYLFRKEGQNVTLSCEQNLNHDAMYWYRQDPGQGLRLIYYSQIVNDFQKGDIAEGYSVSREKKESFPLTVTSAQKNPTAFYLCASRSIAGVRTQYFGPGTRLLVL.

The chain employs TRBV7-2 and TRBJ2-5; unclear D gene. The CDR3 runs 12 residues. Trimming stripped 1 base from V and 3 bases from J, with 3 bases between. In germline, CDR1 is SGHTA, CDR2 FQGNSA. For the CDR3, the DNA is TGTGCCAGCAGCTTAGTAAAAGAGACCCAGTACTTC. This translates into CASSLVKETQYF.

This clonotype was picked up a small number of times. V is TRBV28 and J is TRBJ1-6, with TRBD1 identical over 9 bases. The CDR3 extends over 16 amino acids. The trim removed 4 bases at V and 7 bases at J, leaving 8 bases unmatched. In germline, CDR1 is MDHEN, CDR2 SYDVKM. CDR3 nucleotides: TGTGCCAGCAGTTCCCTGGGACAGGGTATCAATTCACCCCTCCACTTT. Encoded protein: CASSSLGQGINSPLHF. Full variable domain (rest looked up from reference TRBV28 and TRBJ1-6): DVKVTQSSRYLVKRTGEKVFLECVQDMDHENMFWYRQDPGLGLRLIYFSYDVKMKEKGDIPEGYSVSREKKERFSLILESASTNQTSMYLCASSSLGQGINSPLHFGNGTRLTVT.

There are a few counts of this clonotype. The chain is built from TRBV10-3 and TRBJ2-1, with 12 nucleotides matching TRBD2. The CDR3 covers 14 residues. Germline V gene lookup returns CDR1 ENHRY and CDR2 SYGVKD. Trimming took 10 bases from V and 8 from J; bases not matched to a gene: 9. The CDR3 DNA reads TGTGCCACCATGACTAGCGGGGGATTCGATGAGCAGTTCTTC. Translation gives CATMTSGGFDEQFF.

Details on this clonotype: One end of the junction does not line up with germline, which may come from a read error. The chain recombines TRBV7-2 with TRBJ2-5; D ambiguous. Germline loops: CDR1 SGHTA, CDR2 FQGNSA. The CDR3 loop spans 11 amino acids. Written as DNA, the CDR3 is TGTGCCGGCAGCTTCCAAGAGACCCAGTACTTC. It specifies CAGSFQETQYF. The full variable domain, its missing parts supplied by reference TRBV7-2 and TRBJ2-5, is GAGVSQSPSNKVTEKGKDVELRCDPISGHTALYWYRQSLGQGLEFLIYFQGNSAPDKSGLPSDRFSAERTGGSVSTLTIQRTQQEDSAVYLCAGSFQETQYFGPGTRLLVL.

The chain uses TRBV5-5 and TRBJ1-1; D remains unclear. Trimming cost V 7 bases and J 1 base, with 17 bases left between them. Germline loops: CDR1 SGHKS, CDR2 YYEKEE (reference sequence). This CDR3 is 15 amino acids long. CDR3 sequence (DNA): TGTGCCAGCCGTCCGTTCGGCATAAAGAACACTGAAGCTTTCTTT. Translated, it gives CASRPFGIKNTEAFF.

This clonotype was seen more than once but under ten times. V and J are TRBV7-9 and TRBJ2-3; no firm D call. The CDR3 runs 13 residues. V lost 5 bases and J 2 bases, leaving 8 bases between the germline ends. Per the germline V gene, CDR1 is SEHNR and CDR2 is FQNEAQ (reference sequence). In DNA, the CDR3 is TGTGCCAGCAGCCCTCAGAACACAGATACGCAGTATTTT. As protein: CASSPQNTDTQYF.

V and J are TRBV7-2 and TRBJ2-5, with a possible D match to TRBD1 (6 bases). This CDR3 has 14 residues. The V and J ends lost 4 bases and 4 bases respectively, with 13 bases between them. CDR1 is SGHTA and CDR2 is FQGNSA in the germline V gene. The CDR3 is CASSSPQGAETQYF. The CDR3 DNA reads TGTGCCAGCAGCTCCCCACAGGGCGCAGAGACCCAGTACTTC.